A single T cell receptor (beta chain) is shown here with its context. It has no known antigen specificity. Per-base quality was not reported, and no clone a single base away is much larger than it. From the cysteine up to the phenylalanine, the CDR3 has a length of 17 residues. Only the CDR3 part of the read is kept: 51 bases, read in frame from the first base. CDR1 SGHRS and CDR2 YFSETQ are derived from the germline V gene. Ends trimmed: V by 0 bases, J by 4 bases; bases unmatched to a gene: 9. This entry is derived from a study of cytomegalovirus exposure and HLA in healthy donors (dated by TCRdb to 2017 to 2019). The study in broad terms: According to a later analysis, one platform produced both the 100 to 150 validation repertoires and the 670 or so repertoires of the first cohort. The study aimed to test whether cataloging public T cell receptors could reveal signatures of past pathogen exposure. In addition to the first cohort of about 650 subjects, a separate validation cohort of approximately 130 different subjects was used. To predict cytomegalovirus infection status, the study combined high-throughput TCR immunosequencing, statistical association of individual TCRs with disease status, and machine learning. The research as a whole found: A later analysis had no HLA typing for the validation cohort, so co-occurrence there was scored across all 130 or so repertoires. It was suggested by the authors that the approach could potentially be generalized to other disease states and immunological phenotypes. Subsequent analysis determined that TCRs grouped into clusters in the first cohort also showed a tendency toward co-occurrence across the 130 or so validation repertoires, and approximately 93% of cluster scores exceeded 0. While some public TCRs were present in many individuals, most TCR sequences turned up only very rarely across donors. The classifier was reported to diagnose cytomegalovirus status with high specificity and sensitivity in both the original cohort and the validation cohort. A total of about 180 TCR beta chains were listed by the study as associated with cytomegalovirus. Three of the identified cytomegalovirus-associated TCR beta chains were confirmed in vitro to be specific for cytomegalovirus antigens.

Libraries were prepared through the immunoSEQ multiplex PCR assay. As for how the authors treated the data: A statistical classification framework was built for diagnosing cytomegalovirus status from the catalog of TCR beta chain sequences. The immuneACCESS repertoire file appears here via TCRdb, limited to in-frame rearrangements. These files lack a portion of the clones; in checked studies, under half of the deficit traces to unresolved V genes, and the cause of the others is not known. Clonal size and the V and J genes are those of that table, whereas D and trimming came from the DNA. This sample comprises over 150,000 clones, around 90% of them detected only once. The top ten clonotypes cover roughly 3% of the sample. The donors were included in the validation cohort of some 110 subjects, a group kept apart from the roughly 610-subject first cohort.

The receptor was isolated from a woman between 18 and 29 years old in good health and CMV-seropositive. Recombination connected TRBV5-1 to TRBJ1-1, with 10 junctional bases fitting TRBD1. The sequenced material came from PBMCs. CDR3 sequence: CASSLVPAGTGATEAFF. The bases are TGCGCCAGCAGCTTGGTTCCGGCGGGGACAGGGGCCACTGAAGCTTTCTTT.